Below are 24 T cell receptor beta chains sequenced from a single sample in a study of blood T cells in healthy people across ages. Next came a second PCR, run for about 7 to 12 cycles, which used a sample-barcoded 5' primer along with a J-beta primer mix. From the 5' RACE reads, TCRdb called clonotypes with MiXCR, one entry per CDR3 protein. Here the sample spans 800,000 to 950,000 distinct CDR3 sequences, under 40% being singletons. Sequencing was done on a sample of blood. The receptors were sampled from a man between 18 and 35 years old in good health.

This clonotype occurred a few times. The chain is built from TRBV7-9 and TRBJ2-6; maybe TRBD1 (6 bases). This CDR3 contains 18 residues. V lost 1 base to trimming and J lost 0 bases, with 13 bases between them. Germline CDR1 reads SEHNR; CDR2 reads FQNEAQ (reference sequence). CDR3 in amino acids: CASSLETGLLSGANVLTF. CDR3 DNA sequence: TGTGCCAGCAGCTTAGAGACAGGACTTCTCTCTGGGGCCAACGTCCTGACTTTC.

J is TRBJ2-4 and V is TRBV15; D might be TRBD1 (6 bases). The J call may be mistaken, given a closer DNA end match to TRBJ2-7. Germline values: CDR1 LNHNV, CDR2 YYDKDF (reference sequence). This CDR3 comprises 15 residues. CDR3 DNA sequence: TGTGCCACCAGCAGAGAGGGGGCGGTCCTCTACGAGCAGTACTTC. This sequence encodes CATSREGAVLYEQYF.

The V call is TRBV4-2, the J call TRBJ2-6; D is undetermined. Germline values: CDR1 LGHNA, CDR2 YNFKEQ. The CDR3 spans 20 residues. Trimming left V 1 base short and J 3 bases short, with 22 bases between. The CDR3 loop reads CASSQGAIRYLPDGANVLTF. The CDR3 coding sequence is TGTGCCAGCAGCCAAGGTGCAATCCGTTACCTTCCAGATGGGGCCAACGTCCTGACTTTC.

Points on this clonotype: At one of its ends the junction is not consistent with the germline gene, which may arise from a read error. This sequence joins TRBV4-1 and TRBJ2-2, with 8 nucleotides matching TRBD2. CDR3 size: 16 residues. Germline-derived CDR1 and CDR2 are MGHRA and YSYEKL. This CDR3 reads CANSPRGTRNTGELFF. The CDR3 nucleotides read TGCGCCAACAGCCCCCGCGGGACTAGAAACACCGGGGAGCTGTTTTTT.

J is TRBJ1-2 and V is TRBV28; D is ambiguous. Trimming removed 6 bases at V and 2 bases at J, with 16 bases between. The CDR3 contains 15 residues. Germline V CDR1 and CDR2: MDHEN, SYDVKM. In DNA, the CDR3 is TGTGCCAGCAGCCCATATCCCGAGGCAAACTATGGCTACACCTTC. It encodes CASSPYPEANYGYTF.

The V call is TRBV4-3, the J call TRBJ2-3; 8 bases fit TRBD1. Unmatched junction bases numbered 15, after V lost 3 bases and J lost 1 base. CDR3 length: 19 amino acids. The germline CDR1 and CDR2 sequences are LGHNA and YSLEER. The CDR3 sequence is CASSHSQAGTGQGTDTQYF. CDR3 nucleotide sequence: TGCGCCAGCAGCCATTCTCAGGCCGGGACAGGCCAGGGCACAGATACGCAGTATTTT.

The chain recombines TRBV25-1 with TRBJ1-2; D remains unclear. V was trimmed by 8 bases and J by 3 bases, leaving 7 bases between them. The CDR3 is made up of 11 amino acids. Germline V CDR1 and CDR2: MGHDK, SYGVNS. The CDR3 bases are TGTGCCAGCCAAGGCGACTATGGCTACACCTTC. This translates into CASQGDYGYTF.

Note on this clonotype: A much larger clone lies one base from this, so it may be a read error. The V call is TRBV4-3, the J call TRBJ2-4; TRBD1 matches 8 bases. CDR1 and CDR2 (germline): LGHNA, YSLEER. This CDR3 comprises 19 residues. J was trimmed by 13 bases and V by 4 bases; bases with no gene match: 27. Here the CDR3 reads CASSPKTGVSRSSYNEQYF. Here the CDR3 DNA reads TGCGCCAGCAGCCCTAAGACAGGGGTCTCCCGTAGCTCCTACAATGAGCAGTACTTC.

The chain links TRBV10-3 to TRBJ1-6, with 11 bases identical to TRBD1. This CDR3 contains 16 residues. J was trimmed by 9 bases and V by 0 bases; bases with no gene match: 4. Germline-derived CDR1 and CDR2 are ENHRY and SYGVKD. The CDR3 nucleotides read TGTGCCATCAGTGAGTCATTGGACAGGGGGCTTTCACCCCTCCACTTT. Residues: CAISESLDRGLSPLHF.

This clonotype came up many times. The CDR3, as DNA: TGTGCCAGCAGTCTCAGACGGGTCTCTGGGGCCAACGTCCTGACTTTC. Translating it yields CASSLRRVSGANVLTF. The chain carries TRBV12-3 or TRBV12-4 and TRBJ2-6; the D is unclear. V lost 5 bases to trimming and J lost 0 bases, with 11 bases between them. The CDR3 spans 16 residues.

This clonotype occurred a few times. The CDR3 DNA is TGTGCCACCTCAGGACAGTTCCTTCCCTACGAGCAGTACTTC. It is translated as CATSGQFLPYEQYF. The chain has TRBV24-1 and TRBJ2-5; D possibly corresponds to TRBD1 (6 bases). The end of the DNA aligns better with TRBJ2-7, so the J call may be wrong. The CDR3 has 14 residues. The germline V gene encodes CDR1 KGHDR and CDR2 SFDVKD.

This clonotype has just a few counts. The rearrangement links TRBV25-1 to TRBJ2-1, with D uncertain. The CDR3 extends over 13 amino acids. The V gene lost 4 bases and the J gene lost 8 bases, with 12 bases spanning the gap. The V gene's germline CDR1 is MGHDK and CDR2 SYGVNS. The CDR3 bases are TGTGCCAGCAGTGCCCAATCCCCAGATGAGCAGTTCTTC. This gives the protein CASSAQSPDEQFF.

The gene calls are TRBV25-1 and TRBJ1-2, with 8 bases aligning to TRBD1. The CDR3 sequence is 15 residues long. With 4 bases clipped from V and 6 bases from J, the junction kept 10 bases outside the gene matches. CDR1 is MGHDK and CDR2 is SYGVNS in the germline V gene. The CDR3 spells CASSVAGGDRNGYTF. The CDR3 DNA sequence: TGTGCCAGCAGTGTTGCCGGCGGGGACAGGAATGGCTACACCTTC.

As for this clonotype: This may arise from a read error, as a much more abundant clone is one base away. V is TRBV6-2 or TRBV6-3 and J is TRBJ2-3; 7 nucleotides align to TRBD2. Germline V gene lookup returns CDR1 MNHEY and CDR2 SVGEGT. V gave up 6 bases and J gave up 6 bases; unmatched junction bases: 9. This CDR3 has 14 amino acids. The CDR3 reads CASRSPTSLDTQYF. The DNA of the CDR3 is TGTGCCAGCAGGTCCCCGACTAGCTTGGATACGCAGTATTTT.

Concerning this clonotype itself: One base away lies a much larger clone, so this may be a sequencing read error. The rearrangement joins TRBV12-3 or TRBV12-4 to TRBJ2-6, with a possible D match to TRBD2 (5 bases). With 4 bases removed from V and 2 bases from J, the gap between germline ends came to 9 bases. The CDR3 is 15 amino acids. The CDR3 DNA sequence: TGTGCCAGCAGTTGGAGGCAGGCTGGGGCCAACGTCCTGACTTTC. This encodes CASSWRQAGANVLTF.

The chain carries TRBV7-2 and TRBJ1-4, with TRBD1 matching over 10 bases. V was clipped by 2 bases and J by 5 bases; unmatched bases: 11. From germline, CDR1 is SGHTA and CDR2 FQGNSA. The CDR3 sequence is 18 residues long. This chain's CDR3 is CASSLYGGQGTANEKLFF. CDR3 DNA: TGTGCCAGCAGCTTATATGGGGGACAGGGGACGGCGAATGAAAAACTGTTTTTT.

The chain uses TRBV6-6 and TRBJ1-5; TRBD1 agrees at 9 bases. V shed 8 bases, J shed 7 bases, and the junction held 9 bases outside the gene matches. CDR1 is MNHNY and CDR2 is SVGAGI in the germline V gene (reference sequence). The CDR3 consists of 14 residues. The CDR3 DNA follows: TGTGCCAGCGAGACCGGGACAGGGAAACAGCCCCAGCATTTT. Translated, it gives CASETGTGKQPQHF.

The J gene is TRBJ2-5, the V gene TRBV15, with TRBD1 matching 9 bases. The germline V gene encodes CDR1 LNHNV and CDR2 YYDKDF (reference sequence). The CDR3 consists of 14 residues. The ends lost 3 bases at V and 11 bases at J; junction bases unmatched: 10. CDR3 amino acids: CATSRGQGGREQYF. The CDR3 coding sequence is TGTGCCACCAGCAGGGGACAGGGAGGAAGGGAGCAGTACTTC.

A few counts support this clonotype. J is TRBJ2-2 and V is TRBV5-1; 9 bases map to TRBD1. Trimming removed 3 bases from V and 4 bases from J; junction bases left unmatched: 4. The CDR3 sequence is 15 residues long. CDR1 SGHRS and CDR2 YFSETQ come from the germline V gene. This CDR3 is CASSWGQGSTGELFF. Here the CDR3 DNA reads TGCGCCAGCAGCTGGGGACAGGGCAGCACCGGGGAGCTGTTTTTT.

V is TRBV7-6 and J is TRBJ1-2; D is ambiguous. CDR3 length: 13 residues. V was clipped by 4 bases and J by 9 bases, with 15 bases between them. The germline V gene encodes CDR1 SGHVS and CDR2 FNYEAQ. The CDR3 bases are TGTGCCAGCAGCTCCTCCCAGTCCGGGAGCTACACCTTC. Its translation: CASSSSQSGSYTF. The full variable domain, in which reference TRBV7-6 and TRBJ1-2 provide the parts outside the CDR3, is GAGVSQSPRYKVTKRGQDVALRCDPISGHVSLYWYRQALGQGPEFLTYFNYEAQQDKSGLPNDRFSAERPEGSISTLTIQRTEQRDSAMYRCASSSSQSGSYTFGSGTRLTVV.

This chain uses TRBV6-6 with TRBJ1-5, with D possibly matching TRBD1 (6 bases). Trimming pared 4 bases from V and 0 bases from J, leaving 10 bases between. The CDR3 spans 15 residues. CDR1 is MNHNY, CDR2 SVGAGI, per germline (reference sequence). This chain's CDR3 is CASSFGGYSNQPQHF. CDR3 nucleotides: TGTGCCAGCAGTTTTGGGGGCTATAGCAATCAGCCCCAGCATTTT.

Worth noting for this clonotype: A much larger clone sits a single nucleotide away, making a read error possible. The chain uses TRBV10-3 and TRBJ2-1, with 7 bases aligning to TRBD1. Trimming removed 10 bases from V and 10 bases from J; junction bases left unmatched: 13. CDR1 and CDR2 (germline): ENHRY, SYGVKD. The length of the CDR3 is 13 residues. The DNA of the CDR3 is TGTGCCACGTCCCGGGACAGCGACTACGAGCAGTTCTTC. Amino acids: CATSRDSDYEQFF.

The V and J genes are TRBV6-5 and TRBJ2-1; D may be TRBD1 (5 bases). Germline V gene lookup returns CDR1 MNHEY and CDR2 SVGAGI. The V and J ends lost 0 bases and 5 bases respectively, with 5 bases between them. The CDR3 runs to 13 residues. CDR3: CASSYSDNNEQFF. For the CDR3, the DNA is TGTGCCAGCAGTTACTCGGACAACAATGAGCAGTTCTTC.

The chain employs TRBV7-2 and TRBJ2-1; the D gene is possibly TRBD2 (7 bases). Trimming left V 5 bases short and J 6 bases short, with 11 bases between. CDR3 size: 13 residues. Per the germline V gene, CDR1 is SGHTA and CDR2 is FQGNSA. In DNA, the CDR3 is TGTGCCAGCAGCCGGGGGGCCGTCAATGAGCAGTTCTTC. As protein: CASSRGAVNEQFF.